The present entry profiles one T cell receptor (beta chain) with its context. Its antigen is currently unknown. Time point: blood at routine non-recurrence follow-up after resection. TCRdb ran MiXCR on the 5' RACE reads and lists one entry per CDR3 protein. Here the sample spans approximately 110,000 distinct CDR3 sequences, about 10% being singletons. This specimen belongs to a study of spatial heterogeneity in lung cancer. Study overall: Donors were 55 to 75 untreated early-stage non-small cell lung cancer patients. Where available, sequencing covered follow-up PBMC samples, taken at a median of approximately 24 months after resection. Study-wide results and limits: Ubiquitous expanded tumor TCRs were seen in blood more at resection than at follow-up.

V lost 3 bases, J lost 7 bases, and 9 bases stayed unmatched. The CDR3 covers 16 residues. Looked up from germline, CDR1 is SGDLS and CDR2 is YYNGEE. This TCR derives from a female donor with early-stage non-small cell lung cancer. The V call is TRBV9, the J call TRBJ2-7; 14 nucleotides agree with TRBD2. This material consisted of PBMCs, taken at follow-up. In DNA form, the CDR3 reads TGTGCCAGCAGCGCTGGGACTAGCGGGAGAGGGTTGGAGCAGTACTTC. This gives the protein CASSAGTSGRGLEQYF.